The 21 T cell receptor beta chains listed next were all sequenced from one sample in a study of OX40 agonist ivuxolimab in advanced cancers. The assay was immunoSEQ multiplex PCR, and TCRdb's table has in-frame clones only and misses some. The sample includes around 140,000 clones, 75% to 95% seen only once; the top ten take 0.85% to 1.4%. The source was CD4+ or CD8+ T cells sorted from blood, collected in a trial of the OX40 agonist ivuxolimab. The receptors were sampled from an adult with an advanced solid tumor such as melanoma, head and neck, liver or kidney cancer.

The rearrangement joins TRBV5-4 to TRBJ2-1; 8 bases line up with TRBD2. The CDR3 is 15 amino acids. Germline V gene sequence: CDR1 SGHNT, CDR2 YYREEE (reference sequence). V lost 4 bases to trimming and J lost 6 bases; unmatched junction nucleotides: 9. CDR3 sequence: CASSATGLVGNEQFF. CDR3 coding DNA: TGTGCCAGCAGCGCGACGGGACTAGTAGGCAATGAGCAGTTCTTC.

As DNA, the CDR3 is TGTGCCAGCAGCTTACCCCCTAGCGACGAGCAGTTCTTC. This encodes CASSLPPSDEQFF. The chain joins TRBV13 to TRBJ2-1, with a possible D match to TRBD2 (6 bases). The CDR3 runs 13 residues. CDR1 and CDR2 (germline): PRHDT, FYEKMQ (reference sequence). V was pared by 2 bases and J by 10 bases, with 12 bases between.

The rearrangement uses TRBV11-3 and TRBJ2-5, with 8 bases aligning to TRBD2. V shed 1 base, J shed 5 bases, and the junction held 9 bases outside the gene matches. This CDR3 comprises 16 residues. The V gene's germline CDR1 is SGHNT and CDR2 YENEEA. In DNA, the CDR3 is TGTGCCAGCAGCTTAGGGGCAGCGGGAGATTGGGAGACCCAGTACTTC. Translating gives CASSLGAAGDWETQYF.

The CDR3 here is CSASPGQFSYNEQFF. The CDR3 nucleotides are TGCAGCGCGAGCCCGGGGCAGTTCTCCTACAATGAGCAGTTCTTC. This chain uses TRBV29-1 with TRBJ2-1, with D perhaps given as TRBD1 or TRBD2 (5 bases each). This CDR3 is 15 amino acids long. With 7 bases removed from V and 0 bases from J, the gap between germline ends came to 16 bases. CDR1 and CDR2 (germline): SQVTM, ANQGSEA.

This clone has just a few counts. The chain links TRBV28 to TRBJ1-5; tentatively, D is TRBD1 (5 bases). This CDR3 is built from 13 residues. Germline V gene sequence: CDR1 MDHEN, CDR2 SYDVKM. Between the trimmed V and J ends, which lost 6 bases and 9 bases, there was a span of 15 bases. The CDR3, as DNA: TGTGCCAGCAGGGGGACGGTGCAGGGGCCCCAGCATTTT. It translates to CASRGTVQGPQHF.

V and J are TRBV28 and TRBJ1-3; D not resolved. V lost 4 bases and J lost 0, with 7 bases in between. The CDR3 runs to 14 residues. Germline V lookup: CDR1 MDHEN, CDR2 SYDVKM. For the CDR3, the DNA is TGTGCCAGCAGTTCTACAGTCTCTGGAAACACCATATATTTT. Its translation is CASSSTVSGNTIYF.

The chain is built from TRBV18 and TRBJ1-1; 9 nucleotides match TRBD1. Germline assignment: CDR1 KGHSH and CDR2 LQKENI. The V gene end was trimmed by 1 base and the J gene end by 5 bases; junction bases not matched to a gene: 5. CDR3 size: 15 residues. The CDR3 region is CASSPRGQGNTEAFF. DNA of the CDR3: TGTGCCAGCTCACCACGAGGACAGGGGAATACTGAAGCTTTCTTT.

This sequence joins TRBV5-1 and TRBJ2-6; 7 positions agree with TRBD1. The CDR3 has 17 residues. In germline, CDR1 is SGHRS, CDR2 YFSETQ. J gave up 0 bases and V 4 bases, and 7 bases lay outside the gene matches. DNA for the CDR3: TGCGCCAGCAGCCCACGGACAGGCATCTCTGGGGCCAACGTCCTGACTTTC. Translation gives CASSPRTGISGANVLTF. The full variable domain, with the rest looked up from reference TRBV5-1 and TRBJ2-6, is KAGVTQTPRYLIKTRGQQVTLSCSPISGHRSVSWYQQTPGQGLQFLFEYFSETQRNKGNFPGRFSGRQFSNSRSEMNVSTLELGDSALYLCASSPRTGISGANVLTFGAGSRLTVL.

The CDR3 DNA sequence: TGTGCCAGCAGTTGGTACTCAAGTCCATCTTACAATGAGCAGTTCTTC. The encoded protein is CASSWYSSPSYNEQFF. This rearrangement joins TRBV6-5 to TRBJ2-1, with D unclear. The V end was cut by 4 bases, the J end by 4 bases, with 17 bases between. The CDR3 is made up of 16 amino acids. The germline CDR1 and CDR2 sequences are MNHEY and SVGAGI.

This clone is a singleton in its sample. The chain is built from TRBV5-1 and TRBJ1-2, with TRBD1 as a possible D gene (5 bases). V was clipped by 1 base and J by 5 bases, with 18 bases between them. The CDR3 is 16 amino acids. Germline V gives CDR1 SGHRS, CDR2 YFSETQ. DNA for the CDR3: TGCGCCAGCAGCTTGTCAGGGTCCCCCGAGAGTTATGGCTACACCTTC. Translation gives CASSLSGSPESYGYTF. Supplemented by reference TRBV5-1 and TRBJ1-2, the full variable domain reads KAGVTQTPRYLIKTRGQQVTLSCSPISGHRSVSWYQQTPGQGLQFLFEYFSETQRNKGNFPGRFSGRQFSNSRSEMNVSTLELGDSALYLCASSLSGSPESYGYTFGSGTRLTVV.

V is TRBV28 and J is TRBJ2-3; no clear D. Germline CDR1 is MDHEN and CDR2 is SYDVKM. CDR3 size: 12 residues. V was clipped by 6 bases and J by 0 bases, with 4 bases between them. The CDR3 sequence: CASRSSTDTQYF. The DNA for the CDR3 is TGTGCCAGCAGATCTAGCACAGATACGCAGTATTTT.

The rearrangement uses TRBV7-3 and TRBJ2-1, with 9 bases lining up with TRBD2. V lost 2 bases, J lost 6 bases, and 11 bases stayed unmatched. This CDR3 is built from 17 residues. Per germline, CDR1 SGHTA and CDR2 FQGTGA. The CDR3 DNA is TGTGCCAGCAGCTTATATAGCGGGAGTAAAAGGGGCAATGAGCAGTTCTTC. This encodes CASSLYSGSKRGNEQFF.

The chain employs TRBV7-2 and TRBJ2-1, with 8 nucleotides matching TRBD2. The CDR3 loop spans 15 amino acids. The germline V gene encodes CDR1 SGHTA and CDR2 FQGNSA. J lost 4 bases, V lost 7 bases, and 9 bases had no gene match. This CDR3 reads CASTPQRERYNEQFF. The DNA of the CDR3 is TGTGCCAGCACCCCCCAGCGGGAGAGGTACAATGAGCAGTTCTTC. Full variable domain (outside the CDR3, taken from reference TRBV7-2 and TRBJ2-1): GAGVSQSPSNKVTEKGKDVELRCDPISGHTALYWYRQSLGQGLEFLIYFQGNSAPDKSGLPSDRFSAERTGGSVSTLTIQRTQQEDSAVYLCASTPQRERYNEQFFGPGTRLTVL.

The rearrangement joins TRBV2 to TRBJ2-1; 7 bases are shared with TRBD1. This CDR3 region has 13 residues. J lost 6 bases, V lost 6 bases, and 5 bases had no gene match. Germline CDR1 SNHLY, CDR2 FYNNEI. The CDR3 sequence is CASRQGQPNEQFF. DNA for the CDR3: TGTGCCAGCAGACAGGGGCAACCCAATGAGCAGTTCTTC.

The gene calls are TRBV7-3 and TRBJ2-1; 11 nucleotides align to TRBD2. Germline V gene data show CDR1 as SGHTA and CDR2 as FQGTGA. The CDR3 has 15 residues. The ends lost 5 bases at V and 2 bases at J; junction bases unmatched: 2. CDR3 sequence reads: CASSMGLAAYNEQFF. The CDR3, as DNA: TGTGCCAGCAGCATGGGACTAGCGGCCTACAATGAGCAGTTCTTC.

The chain combines TRBV6-6 with TRBJ2-7, with D possibly TRBD2 on 5 matching bases. Trimming took off 6 bases at V and 0 bases at J, with 15 bases between the two ends. Germline CDR1 is MNHNY and CDR2 is SVGAGI (reference sequence). The CDR3 has 15 residues. DNA for the CDR3: TGTGCCAGCAGCCCTGACTACGCGAGCTCCTACGAGCAGTACTTC. It encodes CASSPDYASSYEQYF.

The chain has TRBV21-1 and TRBJ2-1; TRBD2 is taken as the D call from the table, unchecked against the DNA. TRBV21-1 corresponds to a pseudogene. The CDR3 has 14 residues. In DNA form, the CDR3 reads TGTGCCAGCAGCGGGAGGGCCCTCTACAATGAGCAGTTCTTC. This translates into CASSGRALYNEQFF.

This clone showed up just a few times. V gene TRBV9 combines with J gene TRBJ1-2, with TRBD1 matching over 9 bases. This CDR3 comprises 14 residues. V lost 3 bases to trimming and J lost 5 bases; unmatched junction nucleotides: 5. CDR1 and CDR2 (germline): SGDLS, YYNGEE. CDR3 sequence (DNA): TGTGCCAGCAGCGCGGACAGGGGAGGGTATGGCTACACCTTC. It codes for CASSADRGGYGYTF.

The chain links TRBV7-3 to TRBJ1-2, with 7 bases matching TRBD1. V lost 1 base, J lost 6 bases, and 8 bases stayed unmatched. This CDR3 spans 15 amino acids. Germline lookup yields CDR1 SGHTA and CDR2 FQGTGA. CDR3 in DNA: TGTGCCAGCAGCTTAATTGGTGGACAGGAAAATGGCTACACCTTC. Translation: CASSLIGGQENGYTF.

The rearrangement links TRBV7-2 to TRBJ2-3; TRBD2 is a possible D gene (6 bases). The length of the CDR3 is 14 residues. Germline V gene data show CDR1 as SGHTA and CDR2 as FQGNSA. The V end was cut by 3 bases, the J end by 3 bases, with 10 bases between. This CDR3 is CASSFGGLTDTQYF. As DNA, the CDR3 is TGTGCCAGCAGCTTCGGGGGACTGACAGATACGCAGTATTTT.

The chain couples TRBV20-1 to TRBJ2-7; D unclear. The CDR3 is 11 amino acids. V was clipped by 5 bases and J by 7 bases, with 12 bases between them. Per germline, CDR1 DFQATT and CDR2 SNEGSKA (reference sequence). CDR3 protein: CSAQDRGEQYF. The CDR3 region has the DNA TGCAGTGCTCAGGACCGTGGGGAGCAGTACTTC.